Below are 25 T cell receptor beta chains sequenced from a single sample in a study of regulatory T cells in long-lasting Graves disease. To make TCR beta libraries, researchers used iRepertoire HTBI primers and Arm-PCR of CDR3 regions. MiXCR was run by TCRdb on the multiplex PCR reads, yielding one entry per CDR3 protein. Of 620,000 or so distinct CDR3 sequences in the sample, around 15% were seen once. Specified time point: newly diagnosed GD, antithyroid drugs for less than 3 months. From RNA extracted from PBMCs, the TCR library was made. These records were also assigned to another study, of T cells in Graves' hyperthyroidism and ophthalmopathy.

Specimen: peripheral blood mononuclear cells (PBMCs), collected at new diagnosis, from a patient treated with antithyroid drugs. The receptors derive from a woman in her 30s with Graves disease.

This clonotype was detected many times. V and J are TRBV5-1 and TRBJ2-1; 9 bases agree with TRBD2. In germline, CDR1 is SGHRS, CDR2 YFSETQ. J lost 10 bases, V lost 6 bases, and 8 bases had no gene match. The CDR3 runs to 13 residues. The CDR3 nucleotides are TGCGCCAGCACGGAGGGACTAGCATTCGAGCAGTTCTTC. This sequence encodes CASTEGLAFEQFF. Full variable domain (rest looked up from reference TRBV5-1 and TRBJ2-1): KAGVTQTPRYLIKTRGQQVTLSCSPISGHRSVSWYQQTPGQGLQFLFEYFSETQRNKGNFPGRFSGRQFSNSRSEMNVSTLELGDSALYLCASTEGLAFEQFFGPGTRLTVL.

This clonotype was seen many times. The rearrangement joins TRBV7-8 to TRBJ1-1; D gene ambiguous. This CDR3 region has 15 residues. The germline V gene has CDR1 SGHVS and CDR2 FQNEAQ. V was shortened by 4 bases and J by 3 bases, with 15 bases between the two germline ends. DNA of the CDR3: TGTGCCAGCAGCTGGGGAGGAGCCGTGGACACTGAAGCTTTCTTT. Amino acid sequence: CASSWGGAVDTEAFF.

Worth noting for this clonotype: The junction does not match germline at one end; this may be a read error. The genes are TRBV25-1 and TRBJ1-1; 9 positions match TRBD1. Germline CDR1 and CDR2: MGHDK and SYGVNS. The CDR3 sequence is 11 residues long. The CDR3 region is CAGSGTGPAFF. CDR3 DNA sequence: TGTGCCGGCAGTGGGACAGGGCCTGCTTTCTTT.

This chain links TRBV5-1 with TRBJ2-5, with 8 nucleotides matching TRBD1. V lost 2 bases and J lost 5; bases outside the gene matches: 11. Germline V lookup: CDR1 SGHRS, CDR2 YFSETQ. There are 16 residues in the CDR3. The CDR3 here is CASSFKTGEIVETQYF. The CDR3 nucleotides are TGCGCCAGCAGCTTCAAGACAGGGGAAATAGTGGAGACCCAGTACTTC.

V and J are TRBV6-2 or TRBV6-3 and TRBJ2-1; TRBD2 matches 7 bases. In germline, CDR1 is MNHEY, CDR2 SVGEGT. There are 15 residues in the CDR3. The trim removed 5 bases at V and 10 bases at J, leaving 14 bases unmatched. CDR3 DNA sequence: TGTGCCAGCAGTCCACCGGGAGGTGGATGGGGGGAGCAGTTCTTC. This encodes CASSPPGGGWGEQFF.

This clonotype occurred a few times. The J gene is TRBJ2-6, the V gene TRBV11-2; either TRBD1 or TRBD2 may fit D (5 bases each). This CDR3 has 15 residues. Germline loops: CDR1 SGHAT, CDR2 FQNNGV. V lost 4 bases, J lost 6 bases, and 13 bases lay in between. The CDR3 sequence: CASSWGDREANVLTF. CDR3 nucleotide sequence: TGTGCCAGCAGCTGGGGCGACCGGGAGGCCAACGTCCTGACTTTC. Looking up the rest from reference TRBV11-2 and TRBJ2-6 gives the full variable domain: EAGVAQSPRYKIIEKRQSVAFWCNPISGHATLYWYQQILGQGPKLLIQFQNNGVVDDSQLPKDRFSAERLKGVDSTLKIQPAKLEDSAVYLCASSWGDREANVLTFGAGSRLTVL.

This clonotype was observed a few times. The rearrangement links TRBV11-3 to TRBJ2-5, with no clear D. From germline, CDR1 is SGHNT and CDR2 YENEEA. The CDR3 covers 13 residues. The V end lost 3 bases, the J end lost 1 base, and 6 bases lay between the germline ends. The CDR3 sequence is CASSLRFQETQYF. The CDR3 DNA reads as TGTGCCAGCAGCTTGAGGTTCCAAGAGACCCAGTACTTC.

This clonotype was observed at least ten times. J is TRBJ1-2 and V is TRBV7-9; 8 bases match TRBD1. Germline V gene sequence: CDR1 SEHNR, CDR2 FQNEAQ (reference sequence). V shed 5 bases and J 8 bases; nucleotides not matched to a gene: 10. The CDR3 runs to 14 residues. CDR3 sequence: CASSARQGPGGYTF. As DNA, the CDR3 is TGTGCCAGCAGCGCACGACAGGGGCCAGGAGGCTACACCTTC.

This clonotype showed up just a few times. The chain recombines TRBV19 with TRBJ1-4; 9 bases map to TRBD1. This CDR3 is 15 amino acids long. Germline V gives CDR1 LNHDA, CDR2 SQIVND (reference sequence). The V segment lost 7 bases and the J segment 5 bases; nucleotides outside the gene matches: 8. The CDR3 nucleotides are TGTGCCAGTACCCCTACAGGGGGCGTGAATGAAAAACTGTTTTTT. This encodes CASTPTGGVNEKLFF. Based on the CDR3 plus reference TRBV19 and TRBJ1-4, the full variable domain is DGGITQSPKYLFRKEGQNVTLSCEQNLNHDAMYWYRQDPGQGLRLIYYSQIVNDFQKGDIAEGYSVSREKKESFPLTVTSAQKNPTAFYLCASTPTGGVNEKLFFGSGTQLSVL.

This sequence joins TRBV7-2 and TRBJ2-3; the match to TRBD1 covers 7 bases. CDR3 length: 14 residues. The J segment lost 4 bases and the V segment lost 5 bases, leaving 6 bases of the junction unmatched. The germline CDR1 and CDR2 sequences are SGHTA and FQGNSA. This CDR3 reads CASSQQGPPDTQYF. The CDR3 DNA reads as TGTGCCAGCAGCCAACAGGGGCCCCCAGATACGCAGTATTTT. Looking up the rest from reference TRBV7-2 and TRBJ2-3 gives the full variable domain: GAGVSQSPSNKVTEKGKDVELRCDPISGHTALYWYRQSLGQGLEFLIYFQGNSAPDKSGLPSDRFSAERTGGSVSTLTIQRTQQEDSAVYLCASSQQGPPDTQYFGPGTRLTVL.

The sample holds many counts of this clonotype. The gene calls are TRBV2 and TRBJ2-5; no clear D. The V end lost 4 bases, the J end lost 5 bases, and 11 bases lay between the germline ends. Germline assignment: CDR1 SNHLY and CDR2 FYNNEI. This CDR3 is built from 13 residues. The CDR3: CASSGTGVETQYF. CDR3 DNA: TGTGCCAGCAGTGGTACTGGGGTTGAGACCCAGTACTTC.

This clonotype was seen a few times. One end of the junction does not line up with germline, which may come from a read error. The genes are TRBV12-5 and TRBJ2-3, with 8 nucleotides matching TRBD2. The CDR3 totals 15 residues. Germline assignment: CDR1 LGHNT and CDR2 FRNRAP. The CDR3 protein is CASGLTSGRTDAQYF. The CDR3 region has the DNA TGTGCTAGTGGTTTGACTAGCGGACGCACAGATGCGCAGTATTTT.

This clonotype was seen only a few times. The chain carries TRBV20-1 and TRBJ2-3; 11 positions match TRBD2. J gave up 5 bases and V 5 bases, and 15 bases lay outside the gene matches. The CDR3 covers 17 residues. CDR1 is DFQATT and CDR2 is SNEGSKA in the germline V gene (reference sequence). CDR3 protein: CSARPTSGRSAIDTQYF. DNA for the CDR3: TGCAGTGCTCGACCCACTAGCGGGAGAAGTGCGATAGATACGCAGTATTTT.

This clonotype was picked up a small number of times. This chain connects TRBV7-2 to TRBJ1-4; the match to TRBD1 covers 8 bases. Germline CDR1 reads SGHTA; CDR2 reads FQGNSA. V lost 4 bases to trimming and J lost 3 bases; unmatched junction nucleotides: 10. There are 17 residues in the CDR3. The DNA for the CDR3 is TGTGCCAGCAGCTCTTCCGACAGGGGATTGTCTAATGAAAAACTGTTTTTT. Translation gives CASSSSDRGLSNEKLFF.

This clonotype was detected ten times or more. The chain couples TRBV27 to TRBJ2-2, with D possibly matching TRBD2 (6 bases). Per the germline V gene, CDR1 is MNHEY and CDR2 is SMNVEV (reference sequence). The length of the CDR3 is 18 residues. V lost 5 bases and J 1 base, leaving 20 bases between the germline ends. The CDR3 nucleotides are TGTGCCAGCAGTCTAGTTCCCTCTGGGCGGGGGAACACCGGGGAGCTGTTTTTT. This sequence encodes CASSLVPSGRGNTGELFF.

This clonotype was seen at least ten times. This sequence joins TRBV7-2 and TRBJ2-5, with TRBD1 identical over 7 bases. V gave up 5 bases and J gave up 4 bases; unmatched junction bases: 4. The germline V gene has CDR1 SGHTA and CDR2 FQGNSA. The length of the CDR3 is 13 residues. CDR3 amino acids: CASSVDRVETQYF. In DNA, the CDR3 is TGTGCCAGCAGCGTCGACAGGGTAGAGACCCAGTACTTC.

V and J are TRBV5-1 and TRBJ1-1, with 10 bases lining up with TRBD1. Losses at the gene ends were 4 bases for V and 5 bases for J; bases not matched to a gene: 17. Germline CDR1 reads SGHRS; CDR2 reads YFSETQ. This CDR3 region has 18 residues. CDR3 loop: CASSASSRDRGPETEAFF. CDR3 DNA sequence: TGCGCCAGCAGCGCAAGTTCCCGGGACAGGGGCCCGGAAACTGAAGCTTTCTTT. The full variable domain, its missing parts supplied by reference TRBV5-1 and TRBJ1-1, is KAGVTQTPRYLIKTRGQQVTLSCSPISGHRSVSWYQQTPGQGLQFLFEYFSETQRNKGNFPGRFSGRQFSNSRSEMNVSTLELGDSALYLCASSASSRDRGPETEAFFGQGTRLTVV.

There are a few counts of this clonotype. V is TRBV5-5 and J is TRBJ2-2; perhaps D is TRBD1 or TRBD2 (5 bases each). Germline V gene sequence: CDR1 SGHKS, CDR2 YYEKEE (reference sequence). The V end lost 3 bases, the J end lost 6 bases, and 9 bases lay between the germline ends. The CDR3 runs to 13 residues. The CDR3 DNA reads TGTGCCAGCAGCTCCAGAGGGGCCGGGGAGCTGTTTTTT. Its translation: CASSSRGAGELFF.

At least ten counts were recorded for this clonotype. J is TRBJ2-7 and V is TRBV28; the match to TRBD2 covers 9 bases. The ends lost 9 bases at V and 4 bases at J; junction bases unmatched: 7. Germline CDR1 and CDR2: MDHEN and SYDVKM. This CDR3 is 13 amino acids long. The CDR3: CASNSGSKYEQYF. The CDR3 DNA is TGTGCCAGTAATAGCGGGAGCAAGTACGAGCAGTACTTC.

At least ten counts were recorded for this clonotype. J is TRBJ2-3 and V is TRBV27; 9 bases map to TRBD2. From germline, CDR1 is MNHEY and CDR2 SMNVEV (reference sequence). The ends lost 2 bases at V and 3 bases at J; junction bases unmatched: 9. The CDR3 loop spans 17 amino acids. The CDR3 nucleotides read TGTGCCAGCAGTTTAAGGCACGGCGGGAGGGCAACAGATACGCAGTATTTT. It encodes CASSLRHGGRATDTQYF.

The V gene is TRBV3-1, the J gene TRBJ1-3; no clear D gene. Germline V gives CDR1 LGHDT, CDR2 YNNKEL (reference sequence). V was clipped by 1 base and J by 0 bases, with 7 bases between them. The CDR3 consists of 15 residues. The CDR3 region has the DNA TGTGCCAGCAGCCAAGGGAGCTTCTCTGGAAACACCATATATTTT. Protein: CASSQGSFSGNTIYF.

In its sample, this clonotype was seen a few times. This rearrangement joins TRBV12-3 or TRBV12-4 to TRBJ2-1; D is possibly TRBD2 (6 bases). Trimming pared 6 bases from V and 7 bases from J, leaving 19 bases between. CDR3 length equals 15 residues. The CDR3 here is CASSPEASVRNEQFF. CDR3 nucleotides: TGTGCCAGCAGCCCCGAGGCTAGCGTGCGGAATGAGCAGTTCTTC.

Worth noting for this clonotype: Just one base apart from a much larger clone, this may be a read error. The chain uses TRBV3-1 and TRBJ2-1; TRBD2 matches 7 bases. Germline V gene lookup returns CDR1 LGHDT and CDR2 YNNKEL (reference sequence). The CDR3 contains 15 residues. The CDR3 DNA is TGTGCCAACAGCCTACGGGTTGGCGGGAGTGATGAGCAGTTCTTC. This translates into CANSLRVGGSDEQFF.

The rearrangement uses TRBV5-1 and TRBJ2-4, with TRBD1 as a possible D gene (6 bases). CDR1 SGHRS and CDR2 YFSETQ come from the germline V gene. This CDR3 has 17 amino acids. V gave up 4 bases and J gave up 8 bases, with 25 bases separating them. The CDR3 protein is CASSPTGRGAVRDIQYF. The CDR3 coding sequence is TGCGCCAGCAGCCCCACCGGCAGGGGCGCGGTTCGGGACATTCAGTACTTC. Together with reference TRBV5-1 and TRBJ2-4, the CDR3 gives the full variable domain: KAGVTQTPRYLIKTRGQQVTLSCSPISGHRSVSWYQQTPGQGLQFLFEYFSETQRNKGNFPGRFSGRQFSNSRSEMNVSTLELGDSALYLCASSPTGRGAVRDIQYFGAGTRLSVL.

The chain links TRBV3-1 to TRBJ2-1; unclear D gene. The CDR3 is 14 amino acids. Trimming took off 2 bases at V and 6 bases at J, with 11 bases between the two ends. CDR1 is LGHDT, CDR2 YNNKEL, per germline (reference sequence). This chain's CDR3 is CASSQSMVPNEQFF. The DNA for the CDR3 is TGTGCCAGCAGCCAATCGATGGTCCCCAATGAGCAGTTCTTC.